This entry describes one T cell receptor beta chain. Its specificity is not known. A much larger clone sits a single nucleotide away, making a read error possible. Full-length variable regions came from constant-region reverse primers plus semi-nested Nested Universal Primer A PCR. One entry per CDR3 protein, called by TCRdb with MiXCR from the 5' RACE reads. The table has tens of thousands of distinct CDR3 sequences, roughly a fifth seen once; the top ten hold 4%. Study conclusions and caveats: Greatest tumor Treg TCR overlap was with tumor naive CD4+ cells. The larger-cohort validation was restricted to a single TCR beta V-J rearrangement rather than whole repertoires.

Tregs were sorted as CD4+CD25+CD127-/low cells. The CDR3 totals 14 residues. CDR1 and CDR2 (germline): DFQATT, SNEGSKA (reference sequence). Sequencing was performed on Tregs sorted from blood. V usage is TRBV20-1 and J usage is TRBJ2-7; D gene uncertain. The clonotype originates from a female donor with breast cancer. In nucleotides, the CDR3 is TGCAGTGCTAGAGGGGCCCCCAGAGTCTACGAGCGGTACTTC. The encoded protein is CSARGAPRVYERYF.